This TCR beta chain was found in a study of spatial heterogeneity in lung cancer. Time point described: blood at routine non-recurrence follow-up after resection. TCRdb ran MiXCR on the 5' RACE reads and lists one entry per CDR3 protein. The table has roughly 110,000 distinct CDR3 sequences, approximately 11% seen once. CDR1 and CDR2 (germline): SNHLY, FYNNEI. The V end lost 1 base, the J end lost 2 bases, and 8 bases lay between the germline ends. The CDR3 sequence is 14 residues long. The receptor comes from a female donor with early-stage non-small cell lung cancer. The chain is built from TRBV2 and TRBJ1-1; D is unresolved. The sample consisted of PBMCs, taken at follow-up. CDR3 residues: CASSEGQRNTEAFF. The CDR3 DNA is TGTGCCAGCAGTGAAGGTCAGAGAAACACTGAAGCTTTCTTT.